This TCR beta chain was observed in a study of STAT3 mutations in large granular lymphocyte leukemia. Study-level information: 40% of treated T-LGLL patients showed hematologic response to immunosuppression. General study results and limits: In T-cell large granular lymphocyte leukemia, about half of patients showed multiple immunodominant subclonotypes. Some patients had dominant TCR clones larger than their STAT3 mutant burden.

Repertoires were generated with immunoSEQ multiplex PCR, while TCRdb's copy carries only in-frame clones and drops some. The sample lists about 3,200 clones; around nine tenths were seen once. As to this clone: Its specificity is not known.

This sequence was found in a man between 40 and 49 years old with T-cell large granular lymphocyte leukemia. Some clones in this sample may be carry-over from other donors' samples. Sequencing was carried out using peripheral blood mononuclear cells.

CDR3 nucleotides: TGCGCCAGCACCCCCCTCCCAGGCGCGAGCACTGAAGCTTTCTTT. Translation: CASTPLPGASTEAFF. The chain uses TRBV4-1 and TRBJ1-1; D remains ambiguous. Between the trimmed V and J ends, which lost 7 bases and 4 bases, there was a span of 19 bases. This CDR3 comprises 15 residues. Germline CDR1 reads MGHRA; CDR2 reads YSYEKL.